This T cell receptor (beta chain) was recovered during a study of CD4 T cell repertoires in COVID-19. About the study: Other coronavirus spike proteins restimulated relabeled CFSE-low cells expanded with IL-2 for over 8 days. Study findings and constraints: Several top expanded SARS-CoV-2-reactive clonotypes were shared by two or three memory subsets. SARS-CoV and/or HKU1 spike cultures shared between 7 and 25% of SARS-CoV-2 clonotypes.

The CDR3 is made up of 11 amino acids. Germline CDR1 LGHNA, CDR2 YNFKEQ. V lost 4 bases and J 5 bases, leaving 3 bases between the germline ends. Assay: immunoSEQ multiplex PCR; the TCRdb copy retains only in-frame clones and omits some. The repertoire has 20,000 to 25,000 clones, roughly 87% of them found once; the top ten carry roughly 0.6%. No culture step preceded sequencing of the ex vivo isolated memory T cells. This clone was detected once. What it binds is unknown. This receptor was identified in a human donor who had COVID-19. This chain links TRBV4-2 with TRBJ2-4, with D uncertain. The sample consisted of central memory CD4+ T cells from blood, taken before the COVID-19 pandemic. The CDR3 reads CASSLENIQYF. The CDR3 nucleotides read TGTGCCAGCAGCCTAGAAAACATTCAGTACTTC.